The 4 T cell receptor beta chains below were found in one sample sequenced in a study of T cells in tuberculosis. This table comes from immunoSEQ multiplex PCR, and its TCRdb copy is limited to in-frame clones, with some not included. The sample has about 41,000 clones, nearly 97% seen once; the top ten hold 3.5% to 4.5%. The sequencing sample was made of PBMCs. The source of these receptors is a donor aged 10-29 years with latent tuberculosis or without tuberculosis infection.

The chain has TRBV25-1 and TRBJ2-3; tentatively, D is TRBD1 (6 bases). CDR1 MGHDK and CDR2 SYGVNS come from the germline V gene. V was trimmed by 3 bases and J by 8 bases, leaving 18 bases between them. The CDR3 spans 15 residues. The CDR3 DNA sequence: TGTGCCAGCAGTGATTTGGGGGCAACCATGGGTACGCAGTATTTT. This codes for CASSDLGATMGTQYF.

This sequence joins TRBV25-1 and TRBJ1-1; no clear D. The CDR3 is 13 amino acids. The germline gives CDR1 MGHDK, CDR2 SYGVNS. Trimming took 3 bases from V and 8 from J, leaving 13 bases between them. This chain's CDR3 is CASSDATGSEAFF. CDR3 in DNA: TGTGCCAGCAGTGATGCCACGGGGTCAGAAGCTTTCTTT.

The CDR3, as DNA: TGTGCCTGGAGTCCCTACCGACAGGGGTCAGCCTTCCTTAATGAAAAACTGTTTTTT. Its protein product is CAWSPYRQGSAFLNEKLFF. The chain has TRBV30 and TRBJ1-4, with 8 bases lining up with TRBD1. Trimming cost V 2 bases and J 4 bases; bases outside gene matches: 18. CDR1 is GTSNPN, CDR2 SVGIG, per germline (reference sequence). The length of the CDR3 is 19 residues.

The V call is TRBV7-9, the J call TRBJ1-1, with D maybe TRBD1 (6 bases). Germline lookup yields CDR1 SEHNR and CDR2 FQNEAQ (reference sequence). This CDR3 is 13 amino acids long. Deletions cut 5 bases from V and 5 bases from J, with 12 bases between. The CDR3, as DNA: TGTGCCAGCAGCCTTCAGGGGATAACTGAAGCTTTCTTT. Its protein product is CASSLQGITEAFF.